These T cell receptor beta chains were read from a single sample in a study of beta chain features in type 1 diabetes. The protocol was immunoSEQ multiplex PCR, while the TCRdb copy is restricted to in-frame clones and leaves out a portion. The data hold roughly 300,000 clones, with more than 13% observed a single time. The sample taken for sequencing was naive CD4+ T cells from blood. These receptors were taken from a man aged 25-45 years with type 1 diabetes. The CDR3 runs from the conserved cysteine through the conserved F or W. The D gene is left open where the match is weak. Not every row has a clone size; where given, it reads once, few, many or a size class.

TRBV29-1	14	NA	TRBJ2-3	few	CSASKRAVTDTQYF	TGCAGTGCGAGCAAGCGGGCTGTCACAGATACGCAGTATTTT
TRBV28	13	TRBD1	TRBJ1-5	NA	CASTRTGNQPQHF	TGTGCCAGCACTCGGACAGGGAATCAGCCCCAGCATTTT
TRBV13	16	TRBD1	TRBJ2-7	NA	CASSLYRSGGSYEQYF	TGTGCCAGCAGCTTATATAGGTCAGGGGGCTCCTACGAGCAGTACTTC
TRBV6-6	12	NA	TRBJ2-3	few	CASSESTDTQYF	TGTGCCAGCAGTGAGAGCACAGATACGCAGTATTTT
TRBV12-5	13	NA	TRBJ2-1	NA	CASGVDSYNEQFF	TGTGCTAGTGGTGTGGACTCATACAATGAGCAGTTCTTC
TRBV27	16	TRBD1	TRBJ2-1	NA	CASSVWTGSSYNEQFF	TGTGCCAGCAGTGTTTGGACAGGTAGCTCCTACAATGAGCAGTTCTTC
TRBV14	13	NA	TRBJ1-1	few	CASSLDWNTEAFF	TGTGCCAGCAGCCTGGACTGGAACACTGAAGCTTTCTTT
TRBV7-2	15	TRBD1	TRBJ1-2	NA	CASSPQGTANYGYTF	TGTGCCAGCAGCCCTCAGGGGACAGCTAACTATGGCTACACCTTC
TRBV28	14	TRBD1	TRBJ1-4	NA	CASSRQGAGEKLFF	TGTGCCAGCAGTAGACAGGGGGCGGGTGAAAAACTGTTTTTT
TRBV4-3	16	NA	TRBJ2-2	few	CASSQGSARDTGELFF	TGCGCCAGCAGCCAAGGTAGCGCGAGGGACACCGGGGAGCTGTTTTTT
TRBV19	14	TRBD1	TRBJ1-1	few	CASTPGQGRTEAFF	TGTGCCAGTACTCCGGGACAGGGTCGGACTGAAGCTTTCTTT
TRBV4-1	18	NA	TRBJ2-1	NA	CASSRWRAGLVSYNEQFF	TGCGCCAGCAGCCGATGGAGGGCGGGATTGGTATCCTACAATGAGCAGTTCTTC
TRBV5-1	15	NA	TRBJ2-3	few	CASSRSGPRTDTQYF	TGCGCCAGCAGCCGTTCTGGGCCCCGCACAGATACGCAGTATTTT
TRBV19	11	NA	TRBJ1-3	NA	CAGTVGNTIYF	TGTGCCGGTACCGTGGGAAACACCATATATTTT
TRBV19	14	NA	TRBJ2-2	NA	CASSDTGDTGELFF	TGTGCCAGTAGCGACACGGGGGACACCGGGGAGCTGTTTTTT
TRBV18	16	NA	TRBJ2-1	few	CASSPRGSPSYNEQFF	TGTGCCAGCTCCCCACGGGGCAGCCCTTCCTACAATGAGCAGTTCTTC
TRBV28	15	TRBD1	TRBJ1-2	few	CASSQGTGGVYGYTF	TGTGCCAGCAGTCAAGGGACAGGGGGCGTCTATGGCTACACCTTC
TRBV29-1	13	TRBD2	TRBJ2-1	few	CSVDRLAGVEQFF	TGCAGCGTGGATCGACTAGCGGGAGTTGAGCAGTTCTTC
TRBV25-1	14	NA	TRBJ1-5	NA	CASSSLSGNQPQHF	TGTGCCAGCAGTTCCCTTAGCGGCAATCAGCCCCAGCATTTT
TRBV6-4	16	NA	TRBJ2-1	few	CASSYETGTPGNEQFF	TGTGCCAGCAGTTATGAGACCGGGACACCGGGCAATGAGCAGTTCTTC
TRBV5-6	14	NA	TRBJ2-4	NA	CASSLGGAKNIQYF	TGTGCCAGCAGCTTGGGAGGAGCCAAAAACATTCAGTACTTC
TRBV4-3	15	TRBD2	TRBJ2-3	NA	CASSNLAGGADTQYF	TGCGCCAGCAGCAACCTAGCGGGAGGGGCAGATACGCAGTATTTT
TRBV13	12	NA	TRBJ2-1	few	CASSLAGKVQFF	TGTGCCAGCAGCTTAGCGGGGAAGGTGCAGTTCTTC
TRBV7-9	15	TRBD2	TRBJ2-1	few	CASSTGAGGYNEQFF	TGTGCCAGCAGCACCGGGGCGGGAGGCTACAATGAGCAGTTCTTC
TRBV11-2	14	NA	TRBJ2-3	NA	CASSLRGPQDTQYF	TGTGCCAGCAGCCTCCGAGGGCCTCAAGATACGCAGTATTTT
TRBV7-2	13	TRBD1	TRBJ1-1	few	CASSSQGATEAFF	TGTGCCAGCAGCTCCCAGGGGGCCACTGAAGCTTTCTTT
TRBV2	13	NA	TRBJ1-2	few	CAYSRGTPYGYTF	TGTGCCTACAGTCGGGGGACCCCCTATGGCTACACCTTC
TRBV2	15	TRBD2	TRBJ2-1	few	CASSEVSGRASEQFF	TGTGCCAGCAGTGAAGTTAGCGGGAGGGCCAGTGAGCAGTTCTTC
TRBV7-2	14	TRBD2	TRBJ2-7	NA	CASSPTGLAGEQYF	TGTGCCAGCAGCCCCACGGGACTAGCGGGAGAGCAGTACTTC
TRBV5-4	16	TRBD1	TRBJ1-1	few	CASRDRDRVYDTEAFF	TGTGCCAGCAGGGACCGGGACAGGGTCTACGACACTGAAGCTTTCTTT
TRBV6-4	12	NA	TRBJ2-3	NA	CASSQQGDTQYF	TGTGCCAGCAGTCAACAGGGAGATACGCAGTATTTT
TRBV7-2	15	NA	TRBJ1-4	NA	CASSLRGSPNEKLFF	TGTGCCAGCAGCTTACGGGGATCACCTAATGAAAAACTGTTTTTT
TRBV20-1	10	NA	TRBJ1-2	few	CRVQGYGYTF	TGCAGAGTACAGGGCTATGGCTACACCTTC
TRBV5-1	16	NA	TRBJ2-1	NA	CASSLGTESSYNEQFF	TGCGCCAGCAGCTTGGGGACAGAAAGCTCCTACAATGAGCAGTTCTTC
TRBV2	14	TRBD2	TRBJ2-5	few	CASSGTSAQETQYF	TGTGCCAGCAGTGGGACTAGCGCTCAAGAGACCCAGTACTTC
TRBV30	16	TRBD2	TRBJ2-1	NA	CAWRKNSGGMGNEQFF	TGTGCCTGGAGGAAGAATAGCGGGGGAATGGGGAATGAGCAGTTCTTC
TRBV4-3	15	TRBD1	TRBJ2-7	few	CASSQSGDRVYEQYF	TGCGCCAGCAGCCAATCCGGGGACAGGGTCTACGAGCAGTACTTC
TRBV7-2	15	TRBD2	TRBJ2-1	NA	CASGQGRASYNEQFF	TGTGCCAGCGGCCAAGGGAGGGCATCCTACAATGAGCAGTTCTTC
TRBV18	17	TRBD2	TRBJ2-3	few	CASSPLRTSGYTDTQYF	TGTGCCAGCTCACCCCTTAGGACTAGCGGATACACAGATACGCAGTATTTT
TRBV4-2	15	TRBD1	TRBJ1-2	NA	CASSQGAGTAYGYTF	TGTGCCAGCAGCCAAGGGGCCGGGACAGCCTATGGCTACACCTTC
TRBV2	14	NA	TRBJ2-6	NA	CASSASSGANVLTF	TGTGCCAGCAGTGCCTCCTCTGGGGCCAACGTCCTGACTTTC
TRBV28	14	TRBD2	TRBJ2-1	few	CASSPGTSGPPEFF	TGTGCCAGCAGTCCTGGGACTAGCGGACCCCCGGAGTTCTTC
TRBV7-3	16	TRBD2	TRBJ2-1	few	CASSLTGAGGDNEQFF	TGTGCCAGCAGCTTAACAGGAGCGGGAGGGGACAATGAGCAGTTCTTC
TRBV7-9	13	NA	TRBJ1-2	NA	CASSLGADYGYTF	TGTGCCAGCAGCTTAGGGGCTGACTATGGCTACACCTTC
TRBV18	18	NA	TRBJ2-3	NA	CASSPSGSYGAQADTQYF	TGTGCCAGCTCACCATCTGGTTCCTATGGGGCCCAGGCAGATACGCAGTATTTT
TRBV7-9	12	NA	TRBJ2-7	few	CASSGLVGEQYF	TGTGCCAGCAGTGGGTTGGTCGGGGAGCAGTACTTC